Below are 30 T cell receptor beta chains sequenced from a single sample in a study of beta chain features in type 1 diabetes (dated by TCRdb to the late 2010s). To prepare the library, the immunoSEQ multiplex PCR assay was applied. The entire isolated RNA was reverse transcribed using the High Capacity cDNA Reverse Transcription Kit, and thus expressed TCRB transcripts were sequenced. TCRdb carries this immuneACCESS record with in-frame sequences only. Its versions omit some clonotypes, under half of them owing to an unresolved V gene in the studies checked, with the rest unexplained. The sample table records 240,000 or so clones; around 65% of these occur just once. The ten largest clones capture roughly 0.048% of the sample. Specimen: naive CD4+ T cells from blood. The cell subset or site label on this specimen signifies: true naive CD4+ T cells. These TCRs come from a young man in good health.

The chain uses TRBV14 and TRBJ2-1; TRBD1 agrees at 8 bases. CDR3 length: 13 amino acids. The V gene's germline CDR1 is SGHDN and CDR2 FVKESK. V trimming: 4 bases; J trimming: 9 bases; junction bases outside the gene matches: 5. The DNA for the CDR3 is TGTGCCAGCAGCCTTCAGGGGGCGGGTGAGCAGTTCTTC. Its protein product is CASSLQGAGEQFF.

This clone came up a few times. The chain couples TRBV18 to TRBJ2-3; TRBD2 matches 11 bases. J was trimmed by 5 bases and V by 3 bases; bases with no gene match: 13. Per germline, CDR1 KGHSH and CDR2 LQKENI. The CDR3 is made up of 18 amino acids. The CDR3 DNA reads TGTGCCAGCTCACCGCGAACGAAGACTAGCGGGATTTTAGATACGCAGTATTTT. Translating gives CASSPRTKTSGILDTQYF. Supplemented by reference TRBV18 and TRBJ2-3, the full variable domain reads NAGVMQNPRHLVRRRGQEARLRCSPMKGHSHVYWYRQLPEEGLKFMVYLQKENIIDESGMPKERFSAEFPKEGPSILRIQQVVRGDSAAYFCASSPRTKTSGILDTQYFGPGTRLTVL.

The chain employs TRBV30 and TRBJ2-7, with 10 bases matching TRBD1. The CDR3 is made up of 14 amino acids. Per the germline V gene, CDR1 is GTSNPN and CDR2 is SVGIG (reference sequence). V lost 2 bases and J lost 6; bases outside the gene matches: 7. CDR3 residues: CAWSTGQGYREQYF. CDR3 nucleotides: TGTGCCTGGAGTACGGGACAGGGGTACCGCGAGCAGTACTTC.

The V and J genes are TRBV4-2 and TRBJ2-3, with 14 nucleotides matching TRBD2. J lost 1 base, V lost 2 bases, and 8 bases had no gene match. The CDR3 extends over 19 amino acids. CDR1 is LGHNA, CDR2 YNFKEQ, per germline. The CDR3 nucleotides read TGTGCCAGCAGCCAAAGGACTAGCGGGGGGATGTGGGGCACAGATACGCAGTATTTT. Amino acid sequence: CASSQRTSGGMWGTDTQYF.

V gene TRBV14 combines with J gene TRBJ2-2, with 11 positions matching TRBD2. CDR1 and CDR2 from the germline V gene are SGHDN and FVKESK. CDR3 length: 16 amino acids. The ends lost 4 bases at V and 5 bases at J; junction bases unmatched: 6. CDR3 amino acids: CASSPILAGGTGELFF. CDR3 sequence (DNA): TGTGCCAGCAGCCCGATTCTAGCGGGAGGAACCGGGGAGCTGTTTTTT.

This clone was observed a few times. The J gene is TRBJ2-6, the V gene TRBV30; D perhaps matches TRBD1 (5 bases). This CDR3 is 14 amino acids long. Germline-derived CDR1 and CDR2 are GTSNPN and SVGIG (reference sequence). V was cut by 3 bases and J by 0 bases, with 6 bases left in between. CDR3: CAWRRGSGANVLTF. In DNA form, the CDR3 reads TGTGCCTGGAGAAGGGGCTCTGGGGCCAACGTCCTGACTTTC.

CDR3 region: CATKESGNANTGELFF. In DNA form, the CDR3 reads TGTGCCACAAAGGAGAGCGGTAACGCGAACACCGGGGAGCTGTTTTTT. V usage is TRBV25-1 and J usage is TRBJ2-2; a weak D match, TRBD2 (5 bases). This CDR3 is 16 amino acids long. CDR1 is MGHDK and CDR2 is SYGVNS in the germline V gene. V lost 10 bases and J 0 bases, leaving 18 bases between the germline ends.

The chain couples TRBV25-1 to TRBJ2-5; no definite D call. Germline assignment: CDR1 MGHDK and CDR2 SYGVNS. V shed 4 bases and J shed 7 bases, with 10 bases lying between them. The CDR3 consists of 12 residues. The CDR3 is CASSVAAGTQYF. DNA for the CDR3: TGTGCCAGCAGTGTGGCGGCCGGGACCCAGTACTTC.

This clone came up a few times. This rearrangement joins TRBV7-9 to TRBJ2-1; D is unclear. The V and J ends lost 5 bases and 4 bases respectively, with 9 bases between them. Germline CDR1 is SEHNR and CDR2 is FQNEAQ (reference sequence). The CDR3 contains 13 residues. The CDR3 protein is CASSKDTYNEQFF. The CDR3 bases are TGTGCCAGCAGCAAAGACACTTACAATGAGCAGTTCTTC.

In DNA form, the CDR3 reads TGCAGCGCAAAAACTTGGGGAGGGATAGGCTACACCTTC. This translates into CSAKTWGGIGYTF. The J gene is TRBJ1-2, the V gene TRBV29-1; unclear D gene. This CDR3 comprises 13 residues. V lost 7 bases and J 8 bases, leaving 20 bases between the germline ends. Germline V CDR1 and CDR2: SQVTM, ANQGSEA.

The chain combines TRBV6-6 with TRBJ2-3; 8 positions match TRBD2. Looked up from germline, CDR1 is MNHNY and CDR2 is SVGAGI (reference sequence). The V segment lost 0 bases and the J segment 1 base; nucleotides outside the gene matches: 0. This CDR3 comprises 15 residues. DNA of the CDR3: TGTGCCAGCAGTTACTCTAGCGGGGGCACAGATACGCAGTATTTT. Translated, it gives CASSYSSGGTDTQYF.

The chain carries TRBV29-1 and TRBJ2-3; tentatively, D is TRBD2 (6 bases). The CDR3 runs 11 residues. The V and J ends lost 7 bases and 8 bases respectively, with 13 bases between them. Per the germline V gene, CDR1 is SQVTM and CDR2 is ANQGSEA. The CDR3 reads CSGQLAGTQYF. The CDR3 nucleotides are TGCAGCGGCCAACTAGCTGGTACGCAGTATTTT.

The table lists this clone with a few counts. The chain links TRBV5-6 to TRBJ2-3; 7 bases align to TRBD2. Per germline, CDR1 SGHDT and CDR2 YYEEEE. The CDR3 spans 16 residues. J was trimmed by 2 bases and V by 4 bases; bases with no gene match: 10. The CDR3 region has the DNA TGTGCCAGCAGCCGGCGAGGAGCGGGGTACACAGATACGCAGTATTTT. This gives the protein CASSRRGAGYTDTQYF. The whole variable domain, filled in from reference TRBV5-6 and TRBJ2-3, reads DAGVTQSPTHLIKTRGQQVTLRCSPKSGHDTVSWYQQALGQGPQFIFQYYEEEERQRGNFPDRFSGHQFPNYSSELNVNALLLGDSALYLCASSRRGAGYTDTQYFGPGTRLTVL.

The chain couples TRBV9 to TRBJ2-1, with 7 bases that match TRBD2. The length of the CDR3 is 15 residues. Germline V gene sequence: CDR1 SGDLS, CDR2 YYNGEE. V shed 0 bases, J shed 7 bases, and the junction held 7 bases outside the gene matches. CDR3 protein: CASSVDPAGWNEQFF. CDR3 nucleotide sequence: TGTGCCAGCAGCGTAGATCCAGCGGGATGGAATGAGCAGTTCTTC. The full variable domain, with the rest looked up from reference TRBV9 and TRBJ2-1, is DSGVTQTPKHLITATGQRVTLRCSPRSGDLSVYWYQQSLDQGLQFLIQYYNGEERAKGNILERFSAQQFPDLHSELNLSSLELGDSALYFCASSVDPAGWNEQFFGPGTRLTVL.

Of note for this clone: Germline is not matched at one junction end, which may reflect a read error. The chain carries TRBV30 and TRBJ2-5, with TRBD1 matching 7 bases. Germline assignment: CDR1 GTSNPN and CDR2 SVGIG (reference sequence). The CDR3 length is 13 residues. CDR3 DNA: TGTGCCTGGACTACCTCGGGCACAGGGGTCGGAGACTTC. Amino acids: CAWTTSGTGVGDF.

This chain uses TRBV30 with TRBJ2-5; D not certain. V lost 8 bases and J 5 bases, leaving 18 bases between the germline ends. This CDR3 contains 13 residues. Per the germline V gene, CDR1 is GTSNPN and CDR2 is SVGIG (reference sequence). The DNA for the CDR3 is TGTGCCCTCAGCTCAATCGTCGGCGAGACCCAGTACTTC. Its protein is CALSSIVGETQYF.

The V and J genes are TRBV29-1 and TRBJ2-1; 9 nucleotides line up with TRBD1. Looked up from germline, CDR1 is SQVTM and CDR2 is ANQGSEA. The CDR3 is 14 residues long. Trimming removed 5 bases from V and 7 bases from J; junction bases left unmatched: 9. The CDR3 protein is CSVRPGQGENEQFF. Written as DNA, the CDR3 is TGCAGCGTTCGGCCGGGACAGGGAGAGAATGAGCAGTTCTTC.

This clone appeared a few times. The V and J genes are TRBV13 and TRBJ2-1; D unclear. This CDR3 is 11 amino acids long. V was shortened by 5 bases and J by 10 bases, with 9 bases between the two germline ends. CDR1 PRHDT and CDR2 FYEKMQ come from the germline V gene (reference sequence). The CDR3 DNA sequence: TGTGCCAGCAGCACCATGGGGGAGCAGTTCTTC. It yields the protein CASSTMGEQFF.

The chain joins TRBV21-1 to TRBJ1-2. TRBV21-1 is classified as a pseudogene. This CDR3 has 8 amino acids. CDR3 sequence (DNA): TGTGCCTGGAGGGCAGCCGACTTC. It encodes CAWRAADF.

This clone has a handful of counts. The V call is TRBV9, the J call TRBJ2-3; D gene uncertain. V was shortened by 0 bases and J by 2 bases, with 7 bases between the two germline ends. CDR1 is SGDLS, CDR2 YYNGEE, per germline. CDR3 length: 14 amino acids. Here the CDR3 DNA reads TGTGCCAGCAGCGTAGGGCCCGCCACAGATACGCAGTATTTT. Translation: CASSVGPATDTQYF.

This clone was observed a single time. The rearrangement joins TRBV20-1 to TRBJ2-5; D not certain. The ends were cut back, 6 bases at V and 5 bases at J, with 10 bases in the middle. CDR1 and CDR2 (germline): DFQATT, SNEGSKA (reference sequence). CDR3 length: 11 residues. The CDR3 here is CSAWFLETQYF. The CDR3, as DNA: TGCAGTGCCTGGTTCCTTGAGACCCAGTACTTC.

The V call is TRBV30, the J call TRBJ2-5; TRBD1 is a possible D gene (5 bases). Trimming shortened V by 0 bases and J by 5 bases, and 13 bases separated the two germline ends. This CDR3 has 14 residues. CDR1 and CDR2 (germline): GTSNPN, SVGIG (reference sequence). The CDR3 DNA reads TGTGCCTGGAGTGTACGTAGGGGCTCGGAGACCCAGTACTTC. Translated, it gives CAWSVRRGSETQYF. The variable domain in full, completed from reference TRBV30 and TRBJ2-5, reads SQTIHQWPATLVQPVGSPLSLECTVEGTSNPNLYWYRQAAGRGLQLLFYSVGIGQISSEVPQNLSASRPQDRQFILSSKKLLLSDSGFYLCAWSVRRGSETQYFGPGTRLLVL.

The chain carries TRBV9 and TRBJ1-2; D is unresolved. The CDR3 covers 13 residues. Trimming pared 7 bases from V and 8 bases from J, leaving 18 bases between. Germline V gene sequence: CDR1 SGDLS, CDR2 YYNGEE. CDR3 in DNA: TGTGCCAGCCAGACGACCGACGGCGGAGGCTACACCTTC. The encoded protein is CASQTTDGGGYTF.

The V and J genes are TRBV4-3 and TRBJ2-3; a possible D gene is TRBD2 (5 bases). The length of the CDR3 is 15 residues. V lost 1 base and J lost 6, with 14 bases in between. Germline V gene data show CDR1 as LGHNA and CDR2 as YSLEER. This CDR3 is CASSQVSGPRDTQYF. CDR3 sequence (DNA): TGCGCCAGCAGCCAAGTGAGCGGCCCCAGGGATACGCAGTATTTT.

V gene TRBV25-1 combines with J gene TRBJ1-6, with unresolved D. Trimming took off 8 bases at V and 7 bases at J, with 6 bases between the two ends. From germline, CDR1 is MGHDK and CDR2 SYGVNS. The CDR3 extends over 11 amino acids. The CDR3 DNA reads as TGTGCCAGCCGGCTGAATTCACCCCTCCACTTT. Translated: CASRLNSPLHF.

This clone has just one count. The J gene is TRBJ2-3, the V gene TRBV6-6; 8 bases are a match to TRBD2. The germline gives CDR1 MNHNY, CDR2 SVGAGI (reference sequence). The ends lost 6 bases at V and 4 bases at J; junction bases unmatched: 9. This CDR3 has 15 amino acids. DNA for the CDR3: TGTGCCAGCAGCCAAAGCGGGAGCCGGCCAGATACGCAGTATTTT. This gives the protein CASSQSGSRPDTQYF.

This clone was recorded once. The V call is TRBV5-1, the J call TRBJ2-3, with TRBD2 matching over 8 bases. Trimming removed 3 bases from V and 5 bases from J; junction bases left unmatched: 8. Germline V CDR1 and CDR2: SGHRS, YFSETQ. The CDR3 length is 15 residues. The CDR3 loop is CASSSVSLAGDTQYF. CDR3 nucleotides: TGCGCCAGCAGCTCGGTATCGCTAGCGGGAGATACGCAGTATTTT.

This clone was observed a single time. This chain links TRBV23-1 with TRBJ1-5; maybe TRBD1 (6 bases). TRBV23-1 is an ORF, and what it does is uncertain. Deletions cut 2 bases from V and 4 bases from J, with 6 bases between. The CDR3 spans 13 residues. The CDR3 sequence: CASSQQGNQPQHF. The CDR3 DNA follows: TGCGCCAGCAGTCAACAGGGGAATCAGCCCCAGCATTTT.

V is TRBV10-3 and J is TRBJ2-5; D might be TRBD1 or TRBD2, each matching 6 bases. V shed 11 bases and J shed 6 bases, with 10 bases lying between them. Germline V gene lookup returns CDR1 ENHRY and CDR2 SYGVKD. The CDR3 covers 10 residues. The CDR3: CASGGQTQYF. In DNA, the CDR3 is TGTGCCTCCGGGGGCCAGACCCAGTACTTC.

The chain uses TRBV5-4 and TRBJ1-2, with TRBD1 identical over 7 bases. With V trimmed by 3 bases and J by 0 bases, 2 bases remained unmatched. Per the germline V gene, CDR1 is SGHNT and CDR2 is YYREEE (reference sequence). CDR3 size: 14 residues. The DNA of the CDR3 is TGTGCCAGCAGCTGGGGGACAGCTAACTATGGCTACACCTTC. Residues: CASSWGTANYGYTF.